This T cell receptor (beta chain) appears in the sequencing data of a study of vaccination effects on CD4 cells after COVID-19. As concerns this clone: The antigen is not known.

V lost 5 bases and J lost 6; bases outside the gene matches: 4. Per germline, CDR1 KGHSH and CDR2 LQKENI. The CDR3 length is 15 residues. The repertoire was sequenced with immunoSEQ multiplex PCR; TCRdb's copy has only in-frame clones and lacks some. The sample consists of about 41,000 clones, 77% of them appearing once. Viral peptide pool expansion of antigen-specific CD4+ T cells preceded sequencing in the ViraFEST assay. The culture ran for 10 days before CD4+ T cells were isolated. Vaccinees lacked prior SARS-CoV-2 infection and tested negative for nucleocapsid antibodies. The specimen was CD4+ T cells from PBMCs cultured with HCoV-NL63 spike peptides, collected before COVID-19 vaccination. The chain carries TRBV18 and TRBJ2-1; 13 bases are shared with TRBD2. The receptor was isolated from a human donor who received a COVID-19 vaccine. The DNA for the CDR3 is TGTGCCAGCTCATTCACTAGCGGGGGGGCCAATGAGCAGTTCTTC. The encoded protein is CASSFTSGGANEQFF.